The 25 T cell receptor beta chains below were found in one sample sequenced in a study of response to subunit inactivated influenza vaccine. One entry per CDR3 protein results from TCRdb running MiXCR on the RT-PCR reads. The sample consists of hundreds of thousands of distinct CDR3 sequences, around 11% of them appearing once. This specimen was PBMCs from blood, taken on the day of vaccination. The origin of the receptors is a man aged 45-60 years who received an inactivated influenza vaccine.

In its sample, this clonotype was seen many times. This sequence joins TRBV29-1 and TRBJ2-7; D unresolved. This CDR3 spans 13 amino acids. Germline V gene sequence: CDR1 SQVTM, CDR2 ANQGSEA. Trimming took off 4 bases at V and 5 bases at J, with 15 bases between the two ends. The CDR3: CSVAFSPNHEQYF. The CDR3 region has the DNA TGCAGCGTTGCATTCTCTCCAAACCACGAGCAGTACTTC.

This clonotype occurred many times. The chain employs TRBV29-1 and TRBJ2-1, with D unclear. Trimming cost V 0 bases and J 10 bases, with 10 bases left between them. This CDR3 contains 12 residues. Germline V gene sequence: CDR1 SQVTM, CDR2 ANQGSEA. Here the CDR3 reads CSVEDLRREQFF. The DNA for the CDR3 is TGCAGCGTTGAAGATCTGAGGCGGGAGCAGTTCTTC.

In DNA, the CDR3 is TGTGCCTGGAGCTGGGGGCAGAATCAGCCCCAGCATTTT. This translates into CAWSWGQNQPQHF. The chain is built from TRBV30 and TRBJ1-5, with D perhaps TRBD1 (6 bases). Trimming left V 3 bases short and J 4 bases short, with 10 bases between. Germline V gene data show CDR1 as GTSNPN and CDR2 as SVGIG (reference sequence). The CDR3 is 13 residues long.

This clonotype was counted at least ten times. The J gene is TRBJ2-5, the V gene TRBV12-3 or TRBV12-4, with no clear D. V was shortened by 3 bases and J by 2 bases, with 7 bases between the two germline ends. The CDR3 sequence is 13 residues long. CDR3 protein: CASSLRSQETQYF. CDR3 coding DNA: TGTGCCAGCAGTTTGAGGTCGCAAGAGACCCAGTACTTC.

The DNA for the CDR3 is TGTGCCAGCAGTCGCGGGACAGGGTATAGCTACACCTTC. Translated, it gives CASSRGTGYSYTF. The chain has TRBV6-2 or TRBV6-3 and TRBJ1-2; 9 bases match TRBD1. CDR1 and CDR2 from the germline V gene are MNHEY and SVGEGT. V gave up 5 bases and J gave up 9 bases; unmatched junction bases: 7. This CDR3 has 13 residues.

The rearrangement joins TRBV7-2 to TRBJ2-2; tentative D call: TRBD1 (5 bases). Germline values: CDR1 SGHTA, CDR2 FQGNSA. CDR3 size: 15 residues. With 5 bases removed from V and 0 bases from J, the gap between germline ends came to 10 bases. The CDR3 DNA follows: TGTGCCAGCAGCCCTGTCAGGGCGAACACCGGGGAGCTGTTTTTT. It codes for CASSPVRANTGELFF.

This clonotype occurred a few times. The V call is TRBV6-5, the J call TRBJ2-3; 9 nucleotides align to TRBD1. Losses at the gene ends were 4 bases for V and 5 bases for J; bases not matched to a gene: 4. This CDR3 comprises 14 residues. Germline V gene lookup returns CDR1 MNHEY and CDR2 SVGAGI. CDR3 coding DNA: TGTGCCAGCAGTTGGGGGACAGGGCAAGATACGCAGTATTTT. It yields the protein CASSWGTGQDTQYF.

The V gene is TRBV5-1, the J gene TRBJ1-2; no clear D. This CDR3 has 13 amino acids. V gave up 4 bases and J gave up 2 bases, with 9 bases separating them. Germline V CDR1 and CDR2: SGHRS, YFSETQ. As DNA, the CDR3 is TGCGCCAGCAGCGGGCCGACCAACTATGGCTACACCTTC. Protein product: CASSGPTNYGYTF.

There are a few counts of this clonotype. The genes are TRBV20-1 and TRBJ1-1; D is uncertain. Looked up from germline, CDR1 is DFQATT and CDR2 is SNEGSKA (reference sequence). This CDR3 has 16 amino acids. The V gene lost 0 bases and the J gene lost 7 bases, with 21 bases spanning the gap. The CDR3 sequence is CSARDLPSIGEDEAFF. In DNA, the CDR3 is TGCAGTGCTAGAGACCTCCCCTCAATCGGCGAGGATGAAGCTTTCTTT.

The rearrangement links TRBV10-2 to TRBJ2-5, with 10 bases aligning to TRBD2. V lost 0 bases and J lost 5; bases outside the gene matches: 9. Germline V lookup: CDR1 WSHSY, CDR2 SAAADI. The CDR3 has 17 amino acids. The CDR3 protein is CASSESQRGGYRETQYF. CDR3 in DNA: TGCGCCAGCAGTGAGTCCCAGCGGGGGGGCTATCGGGAGACCCAGTACTTC.

This clonotype was detected a few times. This chain uses TRBV6-1 with TRBJ1-2; D is ambiguous. CDR1 and CDR2 from the germline V gene are MNHNS and SASEGT. This CDR3 has 13 residues. The V gene lost 6 bases and the J gene lost 5 bases, with 13 bases spanning the gap. The CDR3 sequence: CASSPREGYGYTF. The CDR3 bases are TGTGCCAGCAGCCCCAGAGAGGGTTATGGCTACACCTTC.

This clonotype was picked up one time. Germline is not matched at one junction end, which may reflect a read error. The genes are TRBV12-3 or TRBV12-4 and TRBJ1-6; D is unresolved. The CDR3 length is 13 residues. The CDR3 protein is CASSWATHSLLHF. CDR3 nucleotides: TGTGCCAGCAGTTGGGCGACTCATTCACTCCTCCACTTT.

The genes are TRBV5-1 and TRBJ2-2; D is perhaps TRBD2 (5 bases). The CDR3 has 14 residues. Germline V CDR1 and CDR2: SGHRS, YFSETQ. Trimming cost V 7 bases and J 2 bases, with 12 bases left between them. CDR3 DNA sequence: TGCGCCAGCGGCTGGACTGCCAACACCGGGGAGCTGTTTTTT. Translated, it gives CASGWTANTGELFF.

The chain carries TRBV28 and TRBJ1-2, with D tentatively TRBD1 (6 bases). Germline V gene sequence: CDR1 MDHEN, CDR2 SYDVKM. Deletions cut 8 bases from V and 9 bases from J, with 16 bases between. This CDR3 comprises 12 residues. The CDR3 DNA follows: TGTGCCAGCGTCGTTGGGGGCGGTCGCTACACCTTC. Protein: CASVVGGGRYTF.

This clonotype was observed many times. This sequence joins TRBV6-6 and TRBJ2-5; 8 bases agree with TRBD2. The CDR3 has 13 amino acids. Germline V gene data show CDR1 as MNHNY and CDR2 as SVGAGI (reference sequence). V trimming: 8 bases; J trimming: 4 bases; junction bases outside the gene matches: 6. CDR3 sequence reads: CASLQAGAETQYF. DNA for the CDR3: TGTGCCAGCCTTCAAGCGGGAGCAGAGACCCAGTACTTC.

This clonotype occurred many times. The chain recombines TRBV19 with TRBJ2-1; 9 nucleotides match TRBD1. CDR1 LNHDA and CDR2 SQIVND come from the germline V gene (reference sequence). Losses at the gene ends were 5 bases for V and 8 bases for J; bases not matched to a gene: 13. The CDR3 consists of 16 residues. The CDR3 region is CASSYRDREFNDEQFF. In nucleotides, the CDR3 is TGTGCCAGTAGTTACCGGGACAGGGAGTTCAACGATGAGCAGTTCTTC.

The chain recombines TRBV20-1 with TRBJ2-7; 7 bases are a match to TRBD2. V was clipped by 0 bases and J by 2 bases; unmatched bases: 10. The CDR3 has 16 residues. CDR1 DFQATT and CDR2 SNEGSKA come from the germline V gene (reference sequence). The CDR3 spells CSARDLSPGLTYEQYF. The CDR3 DNA reads TGCAGTGCTAGAGATCTCTCCCCGGGACTAACCTACGAGCAGTACTTC.

The CDR3 region is CASRAPQSSYNEQFF. CDR3 nucleotide sequence: TGTGCCAGCAGAGCACCCCAGAGCTCCTACAATGAGCAGTTCTTC. V is TRBV6-2 or TRBV6-3 and J is TRBJ2-1; D call uncertain. The CDR3 spans 15 residues. Germline V gives CDR1 MNHEY, CDR2 SVGEGT. Trimming pared 6 bases from V and 0 bases from J, leaving 12 bases between.

This clonotype appeared a few times. V gene TRBV20-1 combines with J gene TRBJ2-5; no firm D call. Looked up from germline, CDR1 is DFQATT and CDR2 is SNEGSKA (reference sequence). The CDR3 length is 13 residues. Trimming took 4 bases from V and 5 from J, leaving 14 bases between them. CDR3 DNA sequence: TGCAGTGCTAACCCCGGGCTCCGGGAGACCCAGTACTTC. Translating it yields CSANPGLRETQYF.

There are a few counts of this clonotype. V gene TRBV9 combines with J gene TRBJ2-3; perhaps TRBD1 as D (6 bases). Germline values: CDR1 SGDLS, CDR2 YYNGEE. The CDR3 totals 15 residues. Trimming removed 4 bases from V and 4 bases from J, with 16 bases in between. CDR3 bases: TGTGCCAGCAGCCCCCCCGACAGGCCCCCAGATACGCAGTATTTT. This gives the protein CASSPPDRPPDTQYF.

The V gene is TRBV15, the J gene TRBJ1-3; D remains ambiguous. Trimming left V 0 bases short and J 4 bases short, with 7 bases between. CDR3 length: 14 residues. The V gene's germline CDR1 is LNHNV and CDR2 YYDKDF (reference sequence). The CDR3 here is CATSRDLFGNTIYF. CDR3 coding DNA: TGTGCCACCAGCAGAGATCTTTTCGGAAACACCATATATTTT.

This clonotype showed up just a few times. The chain carries TRBV19 and TRBJ1-5; unclear D gene. CDR3 size: 14 residues. V shed 4 bases and J shed 3 bases, with 10 bases lying between them. The germline V gene has CDR1 LNHDA and CDR2 SQIVND (reference sequence). The CDR3 loop reads CASSNAGNNQPQHF. The CDR3 DNA reads TGTGCCAGTAGTAATGCTGGGAACAATCAGCCCCAGCATTTT.

The V gene is TRBV9, the J gene TRBJ2-3; no clear D. The CDR3 totals 11 residues. Trimming removed 3 bases from V and 8 bases from J, with 7 bases in between. Per germline, CDR1 SGDLS and CDR2 YYNGEE. CDR3 DNA sequence: TGTGCCAGCAGCGACTCGGTTACGCAGTATTTT. Its protein product is CASSDSVTQYF.

The V gene is TRBV11-3, the J gene TRBJ2-1; D might be TRBD1 or TRBD2, each matching 6 bases. The germline CDR1 and CDR2 sequences are SGHNT and YENEEA. This CDR3 comprises 13 residues. V was trimmed by 1 base and J by 9 bases, leaving 10 bases between them. CDR3 sequence: CASSLAGGSEQFF. CDR3 bases: TGTGCCAGCAGCTTAGCCGGGGGCAGTGAGCAGTTCTTC.

V gene TRBV12-3 or TRBV12-4 combines with J gene TRBJ1-5; TRBD1 is a possible D gene (6 bases). V was shortened by 5 bases and J by 6 bases, with 14 bases between the two germline ends. The CDR3 is 14 residues long. CDR3 amino acids: CASSPQQGAQPQHF. The CDR3 nucleotides are TGTGCCAGCAGTCCGCAACAGGGTGCTCAGCCCCAGCATTTT.